This T cell receptor beta chain was retrieved from a study of blood T cells in healthy people across ages. Study observations and caveats: Aged donors had fewer naive CD4+ cells and lower diversity than long-lived donors.

The donors, aged about 6 to 90, were healthy Caucasians from Russia. Germline CDR1 and CDR2: SEHNR and FQNEAQ (reference sequence). This CDR3 region has 12 residues. Trimming shortened V by 8 bases and J by 2 bases, and 9 bases separated the two germline ends. The use of a sample-barcoded 5' primer and a J-beta primer mix characterized a second PCR of roughly 7 to 11 cycles. TCRdb re-analysed the 5' RACE reads in MiXCR, keeping a single row per CDR3 protein. The data show about 1,400,000 distinct CDR3 sequences, with 55% to 75% seen just once and over 6.5% held by the top ten. For this clonotype: What it binds is unknown.

The chain links TRBV7-9 to TRBJ1-2; D is uncertain. The clonotype comes from a man between 18 and 29 years old in good health. The specimen was blood. In DNA, the CDR3 is TGTGCCAGCGGCGTGGGCAACTATGGCTACACCTTC. Translated: CASGVGNYGYTF.